This T cell receptor beta chain comes out of a study of beta chain features in type 1 diabetes (dated by TCRdb to between 2018 and 2020). For the study in its entirety: No differences in mean age, gender distribution, total cell number or subset yield were found between patients and healthy donors. Across all samples, some 99 million sorted cells were examined, and cell number per subset correlated strongly with RNA yield. In the study, TCRB repertoires of sorted circulating CD4+ T cell subsets from recently diagnosed type 1 diabetes patients were compared with those of matched healthy donors. Whereas all 30 or so donors provided naive and central memory subsets, regulatory and stem cell-like memory subsets were isolated from just 8 patients and about 8 healthy donors.

Each donor gave one peripheral blood draw, averaging around 0.11 L, which was collected into heparinised tubes. Naive, central memory, regulatory and stem cell-like memory CD4+ T cells were sorted on a BD FACSAria II using a panel including CD45RO, CCR7, CD25, CD127, CD95 and CD27. Purity was above 95% for every sorted population. PBMCs were isolated immediately by Lymphoprep density gradient centrifugation and stained directly without culture. To minimize batch effects, samples were stained and sorted in pairs, one healthy donor with one patient per experiment. On this clone: Its cognate antigen has yet to be identified. Base qualities are not provided; no much larger clone lies one nucleotide away.

The CDR3 holds 13 amino acids from the cysteine to the phenylalanine. Only the CDR3 DNA is retained, 39 bases long and in frame from the first base. CDR1 SGHDT and CDR2 YYEEEE were looked up in the germline V gene. V lost 2 bases and J lost 4 bases; the stretch between them is 9 bases long. Here is what the overall study found, with its caveats: The naive, central memory and regulatory TCRB repertoires appeared to resemble one another more closely among patients than among healthy donors. Type 1 diabetes patients showed a moderate but significant shortening of TCRB CDR3 length in all four CD4+ subsets. Because cDNA was sequenced instead of genomic DNA, activated cells with high expression could be over-represented, although the groups did not differ in activation or CD3 levels. HLA sub-analyses involved small numbers of individuals, so any influence of HLA type on TCRB rearrangement remained unresolved. Fewer insertions and more nucleotide deletions at VDJ recombination sites were observed in patients with type 1 diabetes, implying thymic rearrangement abnormalities. Shorter templates might be favored by PCR, yet because patient and control samples were amplified and corrected together, any such skew would affect both groups equally.

All of the isolated RNA was reverse transcribed with the High Capacity cDNA Reverse Transcription Kit, so expressed TCRB transcripts were sequenced. Deep immunoSEQ sequencing was performed on naive, central memory and regulatory T cell samples, with an average of around 3.5 million total reads per sample. Sorted cells were lysed in RLT buffer, and RNA was extracted using DNase-treated RNeasy Micro or Mini kits according to cell number. To prevent cross-contamination, every cell subset was processed on its own, while patient and healthy donor samples were processed together. The immunoSEQ multiplex PCR was used to amplify TCRB sequences from cDNA, generating 87-bp fragments that spanned the CDR3 region. Sequencing of the amplicons was done on the Illumina HiSeq platform. The study's own analysis went as follows. PCR bias was computationally corrected using synthetic template baselines, reads within Hamming distance 2 were collapsed, and singletons that could not be merged were discarded. By aligning reads against IMGT, V, D and J genes, CDR3 length, and insertions or deletions at six rearrangement sites were assigned. Within each subset, clonotype counts were normalized to sorted cell number, after which true diversity and Gini coefficients were computed with the tcR R package. The overlap coefficient, calculated on TCRB nucleotide sequences, was used to quantify repertoire sharing. As a proxy for the pre-selection repertoire, out-of-frame TCRB sequences from naive cells were analyzed. In its TCRdb copy, this immuneACCESS table keeps in-frame sequences only and misses some clones. Where compared with another copy, unresolved V genes explain less than half of these, and the others have no known cause. V, J and clone size are those of that table, while D and trimming were read from the DNA. Recorded for this sample are a few hundred thousand clones; approximately 13% of them occurred a single time. The ten largest clones capture around 0.016% of the sample.

The chain is encoded by TRBV5-6 joined to TRBJ1-1; TRBD1 might be the D gene, on 5 matching bases. This clonotype originated in a woman under 30 with type 1 diabetes. Sequenced input: naive CD4+ T cells from blood. The cell subset or site label, as the study defines it: true naive CD4+ T cells. The CDR3 reads as follows: CASSFSGITEAFF. The DNA sequence reads TGTGCCAGCAGCTTTTCAGGGATCACTGAAGCTTTCTTT.